The 10 T cell receptor beta chains given below trace back to one sample, sequenced in a study of immune heterogeneity within non-small cell lung tumors. With 32 V and 13 J primers, multiplex PCR amplified the TCR beta CDR3. TCRdb processed the multiplex PCR reads anew with MiXCR; each CDR3 protein has one entry. The data show nearly 15,000 distinct CDR3 sequences, over 25% seen once. Per sample, about 0.55 ug of bulk tumor genomic DNA was the template used. Taken during surgery, several biopsies per primary tumor were spaced as far apart as possible within the tumor mass. Their non-small cell lung cancer was newly diagnosed and untreated, and the patients underwent curative surgery. The sample taken for sequencing was lung tumor tissue. These receptor sequences come from a woman in her fifties or sixties with non-small cell lung cancer.

At least ten counts were recorded for this clonotype. The gene calls are TRBV12-3 or TRBV12-4 and TRBJ1-5; D might be TRBD1 (6 bases). CDR3 length: 16 amino acids. The V gene lost 7 bases and the J gene lost 2 bases, with 18 bases spanning the gap. CDR3 DNA: TGTGCCAGCACCCGGGGGTCAGGGGTAGGCAATCAGCCCCAGCATTTT. Translated: CASTRGSGVGNQPQHF.

J is TRBJ2-2 and V is TRBV18, with unresolved D. V was shortened by 2 bases and J by 5 bases, with 6 bases between the two germline ends. This CDR3 comprises 13 residues. Germline V CDR1 and CDR2: KGHSH, LQKENI. CDR3 in amino acids: CASSPGSTGELFF. The CDR3 region has the DNA TGTGCCAGCTCACCAGGGTCGACCGGGGAGCTGTTTTTT.

There are many counts of this clonotype. V and J are TRBV27 and TRBJ2-1, with D possibly matching TRBD2 (7 bases). Germline lookup yields CDR1 MNHEY and CDR2 SMNVEV (reference sequence). V shed 6 bases and J shed 6 bases, with 15 bases lying between them. The CDR3 covers 14 residues. CDR3: CASRSGGLLNEQFF. In DNA, the CDR3 is TGTGCCAGCAGGTCCGGGGGGCTGCTCAATGAGCAGTTCTTC.

The rearrangement joins TRBV4-1 to TRBJ2-3; D is undetermined. From germline, CDR1 is MGHRA and CDR2 YSYEKL. With 0 bases removed from V and 0 bases from J, the gap between germline ends came to 19 bases. The CDR3 covers 19 residues. The CDR3 reads CASSQDGTQDSSSTDTQYF. CDR3 sequence (DNA): TGCGCCAGCAGCCAAGATGGAACCCAGGATTCCTCTAGCACAGATACGCAGTATTTT.

A note on this clonotype: A clone one base away is much larger, so this may be a read error. The V and J genes are TRBV6-1 and TRBJ1-1; D is unresolved. This CDR3 is 14 amino acids long. Germline CDR1 and CDR2: MNHNS and SASEGT. The CDR3 here is CASSEWVENTEDFF. CDR3 bases: TGTGCCAGCAGTGAATGGGTGGAGAACACTGAAGATTTCTTT.

The sample holds many counts of this clonotype. The rearrangement joins TRBV20-1 to TRBJ1-5, with no clear D. The CDR3 covers 13 residues. Trimming removed 3 bases from V and 5 bases from J, with 11 bases in between. Germline assignment: CDR1 DFQATT and CDR2 SNEGSKA (reference sequence). This CDR3 is CSASPPSHQPQHF. In DNA form, the CDR3 reads TGCAGTGCTAGTCCCCCCTCCCATCAGCCCCAGCATTTT.

There are a few counts of this clonotype. The chain employs TRBV20-1 and TRBJ2-7; D is perhaps TRBD2 (6 bases). Trimming left V 6 bases short and J 0 bases short, with 12 bases between. Per germline, CDR1 DFQATT and CDR2 SNEGSKA (reference sequence). The length of the CDR3 is 13 residues. This CDR3 reads CSAPGLSSYEQYF. CDR3 DNA: TGCAGTGCCCCGGGACTCAGCTCCTACGAGCAGTACTTC.

This clonotype was counted many times. This chain links TRBV10-3 with TRBJ2-6; the D is unclear. Trimming stripped 9 bases from V and 0 bases from J, with 15 bases between. Looked up from germline, CDR1 is ENHRY and CDR2 is SYGVKD. This CDR3 region has 16 residues. CDR3 loop: CAITTDGYSGANVLTF. The CDR3 bases are TGTGCCATAACAACTGATGGGTACTCTGGGGCCAACGTCCTGACTTTC.

The chain uses TRBV3-1 and TRBJ2-2, with 8 bases lining up with TRBD1. The germline gives CDR1 LGHDT, CDR2 YNNKEL (reference sequence). After removal of 6 bases from V and 10 bases from J, the junction contained 13 bases not matched to a gene. The CDR3 extends over 15 amino acids. CDR3 residues: CASSWGQANTLELFF. The CDR3 DNA reads as TGTGCCAGCAGTTGGGGACAGGCGAACACCTTGGAGCTGTTTTTT.

This clonotype was found once. V is TRBV6-2 or TRBV6-3 and J is TRBJ2-7; D could derive from TRBD1 or TRBD2 (5 bases each). This CDR3 is 13 amino acids long. Trimming removed 5 bases at V and 2 bases at J, with 10 bases between. Germline CDR1 is MNHEY and CDR2 is SVGEGT. The CDR3 nucleotides read TGTGCCAGCAGTCGGGACGGCGCCTACGAGCAGTACTTC. It encodes CASSRDGAYEQYF.